The T cell receptor beta chain described here comes from a study of blood T cell repertoires in COVID-19. Study-level information: Whether acute or convalescent, the COVID-19 samples came from the United States, Italy and Spain. From T cells, B-cell-depleted T cells, or PBMCs came the material, which was cDNA or gDNA.

This clone was recorded at least ten times. Original data processing: Amplification of reference gene primers was used by the study to estimate nucleated cell counts. Libraries were prepared by immunoSEQ multiplex PCR; TCRdb keeps only in-frame clonotypes and omits some of them. The DNA was the basis for D and trimming; V, J and clone size are from that table. This sample has some 220,000 clones, with around 84% found just once. Germline values: CDR1 MDHEN, CDR2 SYDVKM. This CDR3 region has 12 residues. Trimming pared 9 bases from V and 7 bases from J, leaving 15 bases between. The sequenced sample consisted of peripheral blood. The receptor was derived from a human donor in a cohort sampled during active COVID-19. This chain joins TRBV28 and TRBJ1-2, with TRBD1 as a possible D gene (6 bases). CDR3 coding DNA: TGTGCCAGTATACAGGGCCACGTTGGCTACACCTTC. It is translated as CASIQGHVGYTF.